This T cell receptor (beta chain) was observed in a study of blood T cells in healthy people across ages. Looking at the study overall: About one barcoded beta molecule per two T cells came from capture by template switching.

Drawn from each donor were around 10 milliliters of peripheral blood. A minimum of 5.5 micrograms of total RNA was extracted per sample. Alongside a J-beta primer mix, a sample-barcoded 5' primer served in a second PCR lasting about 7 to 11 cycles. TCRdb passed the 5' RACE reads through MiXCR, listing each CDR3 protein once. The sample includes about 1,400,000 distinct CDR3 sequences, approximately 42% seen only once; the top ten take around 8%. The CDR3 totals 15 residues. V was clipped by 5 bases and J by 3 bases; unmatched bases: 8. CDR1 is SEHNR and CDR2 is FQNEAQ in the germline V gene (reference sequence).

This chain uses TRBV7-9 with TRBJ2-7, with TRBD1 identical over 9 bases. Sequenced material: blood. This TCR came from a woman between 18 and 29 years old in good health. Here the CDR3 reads CASSPSGQGRYEQYF. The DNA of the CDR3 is TGTGCCAGCAGCCCATCGGGACAGGGACGCTACGAGCAGTACTTC.